The rows below give T cell receptor beta chains drawn from one sample of a study of identical twins. TCRdb processed the 5' RACE reads anew with MiXCR; each CDR3 protein has one entry. The sample shows roughly 260,000 distinct CDR3 sequences, over 13% of them seen only once. Sequenced material: memory (CD45RO+) T cells sorted from blood. Every receptor here comes from a young woman in good health. Each CDR3 is given without its conserved first and last residue.

v_call	j_call	cdr3_aa
TRBV11-2	TRBJ2-2	ASSLGLATNTGELF
TRBV6-5	TRBJ2-7	ASSYQQGREQY
TRBV11-2	TRBJ2-5	ASSPRRQQVGTMQETQY
TRBV9	TRBJ2-1	ASSAGAYNEQF
TRBV20-1	TRBJ2-7	SARLASGREQY
TRBV6-2/TRBV6-3	TRBJ2-7	ASWDLQYEQY
TRBV20-1	TRBJ2-7	SARGGTYEQY
TRBV11-3	TRBJ2-2	ASSLGGRTGELF
TRBV12-3/TRBV12-4	TRBJ2-1	ASTREQVSYNEQF
TRBV5-1	TRBJ2-1	ASTTGPYTGWSYNEQF
TRBV9	TRBJ2-2	ASSVGLAGTGELF
TRBV12-3/TRBV12-4	TRBJ2-5	ASSLRGQGPGETQY
TRBV12-3/TRBV12-4	TRBJ1-1	ASSTTGGWLGTEAF
TRBV20-1	TRBJ2-2	SASDYTGELF
TRBV29-1	TRBJ2-1	SVGWGVGNEQF
TRBV29-1	TRBJ1-4	SVEGGSGYEKLF
TRBV3-1	TRBJ2-7	ASSHTPGTDNYEQY
TRBV10-3	TRBJ1-3	AISEFSPWTTIY
TRBV11-3	TRBJ2-5	ASSLGDSSQETQY
TRBV7-9	TRBJ1-1	ASSFAGVPEAF
TRBV11-2	TRBJ2-1	ASSLGASGRPHEQF
TRBV6-1	TRBJ2-7	ASSGGQGVSYEQY
TRBV13	TRBJ2-3	ASSLGRLVDTQY
TRBV12-3/TRBV12-4	TRBJ2-1	ASSLYGVRF
TRBV10-3	TRBJ2-3	AITGGAQGTQY
TRBV2	TRBJ2-2	ASSRREGIPTGELF
TRBV6-1	TRBJ1-6	ASSLKGIRNSPLH
TRBV4-3	TRBJ2-7	ASSQDPDSYEQY
TRBV20-1	TRBJ1-3	SARDIVSGNTIY
TRBV10-2	TRBJ2-6	ASSAGRGLRMGANVLT
TRBV20-1	TRBJ2-1	SARTQGGIYNEQF
TRBV20-1	TRBJ1-1	SADRGQNTEAF
TRBV18	TRBJ2-7	ASSAGGSSYEQY
TRBV6-2/TRBV6-3	TRBJ2-1	ASSPYGTGTYNEQF
TRBV12-3/TRBV12-4	TRBJ2-1	ASLEGLATDEQF
TRBV12-3/TRBV12-4	TRBJ2-1	ASSFLGDQF
TRBV20-1	TRBJ2-5	SGERMETQY
TRBV9	TRBJ1-4	ASSPGQAFGSNEKLF
TRBV3-1	TRBJ2-5	ASSDGLAGPETQY
TRBV10-3	TRBJ2-3	ALLAENSDTQY
TRBV20-1	TRBJ2-5	SARGTRKETQY
TRBV15	TRBJ2-2	ATSRDYETGELF
TRBV6-1	TRBJ1-1	ASSPRDRGNTEAF
TRBV29-1	TRBJ2-6	SVEDQWHGSLSGANVLT
TRBV12-3/TRBV12-4	TRBJ2-5	ASSWTGGGETQY
TRBV13	TRBJ1-2	ASSPTFIHGYT
TRBV9	TRBJ2-3	ASSVVASGIPDTQY
TRBV5-1	TRBJ1-6	ASSLEGQGARPLH
TRBV20-1	TRBJ2-3	SARRGGPDTQY
TRBV2	TRBJ2-1	ASIIQGGEQF
TRBV7-2	TRBJ2-5	ASSSTLYQETQY
TRBV5-6	TRBJ2-1	ASSPLLTGSYNEQF